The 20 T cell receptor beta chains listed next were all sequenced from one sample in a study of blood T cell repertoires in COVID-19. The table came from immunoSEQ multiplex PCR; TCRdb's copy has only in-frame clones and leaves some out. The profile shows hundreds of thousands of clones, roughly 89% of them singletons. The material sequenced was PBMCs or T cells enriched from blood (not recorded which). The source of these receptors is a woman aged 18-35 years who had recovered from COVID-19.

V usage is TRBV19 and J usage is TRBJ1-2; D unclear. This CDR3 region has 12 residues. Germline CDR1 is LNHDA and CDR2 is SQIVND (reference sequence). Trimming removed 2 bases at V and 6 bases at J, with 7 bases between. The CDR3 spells CASSISRDGYTF. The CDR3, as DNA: TGTGCCAGTAGTATAAGCCGCGATGGCTACACCTTC. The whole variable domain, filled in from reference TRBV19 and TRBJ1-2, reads DGGITQSPKYLFRKEGQNVTLSCEQNLNHDAMYWYRQDPGQGLRLIYYSQIVNDFQKGDIAEGYSVSREKKESFPLTVTSAQKNPTAFYLCASSISRDGYTFGSGTRLTVV.

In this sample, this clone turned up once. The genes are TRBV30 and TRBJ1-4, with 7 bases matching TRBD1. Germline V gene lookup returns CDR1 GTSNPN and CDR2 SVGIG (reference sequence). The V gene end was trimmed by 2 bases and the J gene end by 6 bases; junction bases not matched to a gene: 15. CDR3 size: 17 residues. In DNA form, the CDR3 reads TGTGCCTGGAGTAATAACCAAGGGACAGTATTTTATGAAAAACTGTTTTTT. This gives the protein CAWSNNQGTVFYEKLFF.

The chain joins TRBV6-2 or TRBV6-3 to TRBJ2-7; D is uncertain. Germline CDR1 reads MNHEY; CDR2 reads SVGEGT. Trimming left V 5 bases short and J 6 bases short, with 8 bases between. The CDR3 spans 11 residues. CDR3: CASSQVGEQYF. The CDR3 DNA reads TGTGCCAGCAGTCAGGTCGGCGAGCAGTACTTC.

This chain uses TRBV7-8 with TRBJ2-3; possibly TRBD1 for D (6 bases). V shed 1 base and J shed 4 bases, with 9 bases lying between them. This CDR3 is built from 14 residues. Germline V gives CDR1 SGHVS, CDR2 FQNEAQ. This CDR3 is CASSLGSGADTQYF. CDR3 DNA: TGTGCCAGCAGCTTAGGCTCAGGGGCAGATACGCAGTATTTT.

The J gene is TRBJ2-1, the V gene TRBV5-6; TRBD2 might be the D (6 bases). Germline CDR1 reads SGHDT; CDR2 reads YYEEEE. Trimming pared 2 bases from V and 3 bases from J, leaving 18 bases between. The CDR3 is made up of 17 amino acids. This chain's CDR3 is CASSFSRSGSGYNEQFF. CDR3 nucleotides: TGTGCCAGCAGCTTCTCTCGCTCTGGTAGCGGCTACAATGAGCAGTTCTTC.

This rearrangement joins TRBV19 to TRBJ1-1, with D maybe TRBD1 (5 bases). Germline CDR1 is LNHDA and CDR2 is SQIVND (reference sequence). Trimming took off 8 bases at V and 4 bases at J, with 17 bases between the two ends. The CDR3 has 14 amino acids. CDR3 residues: CASFHRQSLTEAFF. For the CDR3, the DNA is TGTGCCAGTTTTCATCGACAGTCACTCACTGAAGCTTTCTTT. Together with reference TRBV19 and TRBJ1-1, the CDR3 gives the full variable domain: DGGITQSPKYLFRKEGQNVTLSCEQNLNHDAMYWYRQDPGQGLRLIYYSQIVNDFQKGDIAEGYSVSREKKESFPLTVTSAQKNPTAFYLCASFHRQSLTEAFFGQGTRLTVV.

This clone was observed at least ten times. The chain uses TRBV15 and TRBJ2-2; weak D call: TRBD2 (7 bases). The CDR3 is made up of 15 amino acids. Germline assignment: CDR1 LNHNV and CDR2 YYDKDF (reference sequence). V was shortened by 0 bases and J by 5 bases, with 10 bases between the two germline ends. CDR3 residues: CATSRDGRGTGELFF. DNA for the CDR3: TGTGCCACCAGCAGAGATGGGAGGGGGACCGGGGAGCTGTTTTTT.

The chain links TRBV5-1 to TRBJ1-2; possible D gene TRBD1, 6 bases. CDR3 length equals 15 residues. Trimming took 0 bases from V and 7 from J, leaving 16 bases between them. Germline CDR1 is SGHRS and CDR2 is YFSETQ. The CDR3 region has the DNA TGCGCCAGCAGCTTGGGGACCTTAACAGGGACTGGCTACACCTTC. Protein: CASSLGTLTGTGYTF.

As DNA, the CDR3 is TGTGCCAGCTCACCTTTCGGGACAGCAACCGATCAGCCCCAGCATTTT. Amino acids: CASSPFGTATDQPQHF. V is TRBV18 and J is TRBJ1-5; 7 nucleotides line up with TRBD1. The CDR3 contains 16 residues. Germline values: CDR1 KGHSH, CDR2 LQKENI. Trimming at V came to 3 bases and at J to 5 bases, leaving 10 bases not matched to a gene.

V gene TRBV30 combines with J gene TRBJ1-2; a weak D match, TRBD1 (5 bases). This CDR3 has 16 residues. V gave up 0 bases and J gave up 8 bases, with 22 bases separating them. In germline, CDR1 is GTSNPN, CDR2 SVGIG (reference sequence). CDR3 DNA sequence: TGTGCCTGGAGTGTACTGGAGCAGGGTGAATTTAGGGGCTACACCTTC. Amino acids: CAWSVLEQGEFRGYTF.

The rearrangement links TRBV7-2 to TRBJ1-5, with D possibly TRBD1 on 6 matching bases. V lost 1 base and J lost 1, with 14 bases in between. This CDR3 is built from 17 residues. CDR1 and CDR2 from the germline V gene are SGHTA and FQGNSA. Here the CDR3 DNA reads TGTGCCAGCAGCTTAGGGGGTTCGAGGGGGAGCAATCAGCCCCAGCATTTT. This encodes CASSLGGSRGSNQPQHF. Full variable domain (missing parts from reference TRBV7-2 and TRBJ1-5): GAGVSQSPSNKVTEKGKDVELRCDPISGHTALYWYRQSLGQGLEFLIYFQGNSAPDKSGLPSDRFSAERTGGSVSTLTIQRTQQEDSAVYLCASSLGGSRGSNQPQHFGDGTRLSIL.

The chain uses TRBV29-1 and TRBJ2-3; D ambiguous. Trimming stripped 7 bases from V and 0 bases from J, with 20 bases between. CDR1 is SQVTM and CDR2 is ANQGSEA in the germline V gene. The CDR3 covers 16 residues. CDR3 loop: CSGNLQSRFSTDTQYF. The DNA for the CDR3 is TGCAGCGGGAACTTACAGAGTCGATTTAGCACAGATACGCAGTATTTT.

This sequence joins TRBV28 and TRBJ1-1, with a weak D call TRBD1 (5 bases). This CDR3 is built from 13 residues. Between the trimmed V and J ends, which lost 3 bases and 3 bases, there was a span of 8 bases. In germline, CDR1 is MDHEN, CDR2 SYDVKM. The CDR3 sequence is CASSFSGYTEAFF. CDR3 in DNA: TGTGCCAGCAGTTTTTCAGGGTACACTGAAGCTTTCTTT.

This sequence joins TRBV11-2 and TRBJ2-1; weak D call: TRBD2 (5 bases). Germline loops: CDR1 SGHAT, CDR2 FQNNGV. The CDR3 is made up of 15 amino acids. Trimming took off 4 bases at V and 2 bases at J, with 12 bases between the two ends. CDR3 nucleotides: TGTGCCAGCAGCTCCCTTCGGGGTCCCTACAATGAGCAGTTCTTC. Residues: CASSSLRGPYNEQFF.

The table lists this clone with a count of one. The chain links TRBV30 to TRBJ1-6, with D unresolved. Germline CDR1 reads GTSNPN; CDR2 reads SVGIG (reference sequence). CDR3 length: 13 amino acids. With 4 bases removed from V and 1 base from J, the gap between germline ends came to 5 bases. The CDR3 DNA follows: TGTGCCTGGACGGGATCCTATAATTCACCCCTCCACTTT. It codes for CAWTGSYNSPLHF.

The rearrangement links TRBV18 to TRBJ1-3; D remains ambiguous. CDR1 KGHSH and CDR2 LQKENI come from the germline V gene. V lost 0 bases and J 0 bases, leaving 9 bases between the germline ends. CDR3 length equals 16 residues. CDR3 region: CASSPPTPASGNTIYF. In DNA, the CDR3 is TGTGCCAGCTCACCACCTACTCCCGCCTCTGGAAACACCATATATTTT. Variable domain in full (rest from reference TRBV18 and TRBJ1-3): NAGVMQNPRHLVRRRGQEARLRCSPMKGHSHVYWYRQLPEEGLKFMVYLQKENIIDESGMPKERFSAEFPKEGPSILRIQQVVRGDSAAYFCASSPPTPASGNTIYFGEGSWLTVV.

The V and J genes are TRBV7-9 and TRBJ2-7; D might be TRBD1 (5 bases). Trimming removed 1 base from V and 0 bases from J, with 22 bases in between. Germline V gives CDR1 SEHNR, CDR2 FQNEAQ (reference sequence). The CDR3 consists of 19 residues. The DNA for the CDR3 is TGTGCCAGCAGCTTAGATGGGGCCCGGACGGGCGCGAACTCCTACGAGCAGTACTTC. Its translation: CASSLDGARTGANSYEQYF.

CDR3 sequence reads: CASSLWIGALAGERPGELFF. The CDR3, as DNA: TGTGCCAGCAGTTTATGGATCGGGGCGCTAGCGGGAGAAAGGCCCGGGGAGCTGTTTTTT. The chain is built from TRBV28 and TRBJ2-2; TRBD2 aligns across 10 bases. CDR1 MDHEN and CDR2 SYDVKM come from the germline V gene. J gave up 6 bases and V 0 bases, and 16 bases lay outside the gene matches. The CDR3 runs 20 residues.

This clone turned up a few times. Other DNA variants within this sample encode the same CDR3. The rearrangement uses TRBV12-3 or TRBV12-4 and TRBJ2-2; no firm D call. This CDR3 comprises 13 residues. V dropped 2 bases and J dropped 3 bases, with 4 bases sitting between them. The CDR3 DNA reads TGTGCCAGCAGTTTATCCTACACCGGGGAGCTGTTTTTT. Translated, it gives CASSLSYTGELFF.

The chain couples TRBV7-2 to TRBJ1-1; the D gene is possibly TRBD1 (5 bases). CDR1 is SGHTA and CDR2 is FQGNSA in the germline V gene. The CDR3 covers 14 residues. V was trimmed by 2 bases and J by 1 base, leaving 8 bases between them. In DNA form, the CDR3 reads TGTGCCAGCAGCTTAAGGGGTCAGAACACTGAAGCTTTCTTT. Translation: CASSLRGQNTEAFF.